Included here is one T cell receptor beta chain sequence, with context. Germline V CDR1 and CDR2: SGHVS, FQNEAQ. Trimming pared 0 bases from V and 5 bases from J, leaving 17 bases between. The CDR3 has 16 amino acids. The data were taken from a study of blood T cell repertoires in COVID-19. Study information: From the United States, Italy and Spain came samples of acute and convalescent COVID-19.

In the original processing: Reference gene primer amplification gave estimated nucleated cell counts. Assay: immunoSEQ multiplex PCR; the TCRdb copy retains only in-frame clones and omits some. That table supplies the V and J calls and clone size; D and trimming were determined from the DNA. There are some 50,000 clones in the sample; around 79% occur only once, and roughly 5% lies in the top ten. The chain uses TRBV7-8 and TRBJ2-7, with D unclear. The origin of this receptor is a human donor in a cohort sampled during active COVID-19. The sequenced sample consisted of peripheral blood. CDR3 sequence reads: CASSLAIGSIVHEQYF. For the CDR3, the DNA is TGTGCCAGCAGCTTAGCGATCGGGTCGATCGTCCACGAGCAGTACTTC.